Shown below are 30 T cell receptor beta chains from a single sample sequenced in a study of OX40 agonist ivuxolimab in advanced cancers. Data came from immunoSEQ multiplex PCR; TCRdb stores just in-frame clones and leaves some out. Altogether tens of thousands of clones are present, approximately 85% being singletons, with the ten largest covering around 50%. Sequencing used CD4+ or CD8+ T cells sorted from blood, obtained in a trial of the OX40 agonist ivuxolimab. Receptor source: an adult with an advanced solid tumor such as melanoma, head and neck, liver or kidney cancer.

The chain combines TRBV2 with TRBJ2-7, with 10 bases identical to TRBD1. The V gene end was trimmed by 6 bases and the J gene end by 1 base; junction bases not matched to a gene: 6. CDR3 length: 15 residues. Germline V gene lookup returns CDR1 SNHLY and CDR2 FYNNEI. The CDR3 DNA reads TGTGCCAGCAGGGGGGGGACAGGGGCGTCCTACGAGCAGTACTTC. Amino acid sequence: CASRGGTGASYEQYF.

The chain has TRBV4-3 and TRBJ1-6, with 7 positions matching TRBD1. CDR3 length: 15 amino acids. CDR1 LGHNA and CDR2 YSLEER come from the germline V gene. Germline trimming cut 5 bases from V and 10 bases from J; bases unmatched to any gene: 11. The CDR3 nucleotides are TGCGCCAGCAGCTGGGACCGACAGGGTGGCTCACCCCTCCACTTT. Protein: CASSWDRQGGSPLHF.

This chain connects TRBV11-2 to TRBJ2-7; 10 positions agree with TRBD1. Germline CDR1 reads SGHAT; CDR2 reads FQNNGV. The CDR3 sequence is 14 residues long. V lost 5 bases, J lost 7 bases, and 8 bases stayed unmatched. This CDR3 reads CASSHRQGAWEQYF. In DNA, the CDR3 is TGTGCCAGCAGCCATAGACAGGGGGCGTGGGAGCAGTACTTC.

V gene TRBV6-5 combines with J gene TRBJ1-1; D gene unclear. CDR3 size: 11 residues. Germline-derived CDR1 and CDR2 are MNHEY and SVGAGI. V dropped 2 bases and J dropped 8 bases, with 6 bases sitting between them. CDR3 sequence reads: CASSYPPEAFF. The CDR3, as DNA: TGTGCCAGCAGTTACCCCCCCGAAGCTTTCTTT.

This chain connects TRBV4-1 to TRBJ1-3; D uncertain. CDR3 size: 15 residues. The germline gives CDR1 MGHRA, CDR2 YSYEKL. The germline V and J ends were trimmed by 4 bases and 1 base, with 11 bases remaining between them. The CDR3 protein is CASSPTIRSGNTIYF. CDR3 DNA sequence: TGCGCCAGCAGCCCAACCATCCGGTCTGGAAACACCATATATTTT.

Relative to its sample, this clone is large (0.1 to 1%). The chain carries TRBV6-1 and TRBJ2-3, with D unresolved. V gave up 6 bases and J gave up 4 bases, with 5 bases separating them. The V gene's germline CDR1 is MNHNS and CDR2 SASEGT. The CDR3 spans 11 residues. DNA for the CDR3: TGTGCCAGCAGCCATTCAGATACGCAGTATTTT. Translated: CASSHSDTQYF.

The chain links TRBV30 to TRBJ1-4, with D unclear. The germline gives CDR1 GTSNPN, CDR2 SVGIG (reference sequence). The CDR3 covers 12 residues. Trimming stripped 2 bases from V and 8 bases from J, with 9 bases between. DNA of the CDR3: TGTGCCTGGAGTAAGTTCGGGGAAAAACTGTTTTTT. Its protein product is CAWSKFGEKLFF.

The chain couples TRBV7-9 to TRBJ1-5; D unresolved. Germline V gene lookup returns CDR1 SEHNR and CDR2 FQNEAQ (reference sequence). The CDR3 is 14 amino acids. Trimming removed 6 bases from V and 7 bases from J, with 16 bases in between. The chain's CDR3 is CASSLSGIHQPQHF. The CDR3 nucleotides read TGTGCCAGCAGTCTAAGCGGGATACACCAGCCCCAGCATTTT.

The chain combines TRBV7-9 with TRBJ2-1; 7 nucleotides match TRBD2. Germline V CDR1 and CDR2: SEHNR, FQNEAQ (reference sequence). J gave up 5 bases and V 0 bases, and 4 bases lay outside the gene matches. This CDR3 has 15 amino acids. CDR3 coding DNA: TGTGCCAGCAGCTTAGCCAGCGGGGTCAACAATGAGCAGTTCTTC. Translated: CASSLASGVNNEQFF. Variable domain in full (rest from reference TRBV7-9 and TRBJ2-1): DTGVSQNPRHKITKRGQNVTFRCDPISEHNRLYWYRQTLGQGPEFLTYFQNEAQLEKSRLLSDRFSAERPKGSFSTLEIQRTEQGDSAMYLCASSLASGVNNEQFFGPGTRLTVL.

The J gene is TRBJ2-7, the V gene TRBV9; D is unresolved. The V and J ends lost 0 bases and 3 bases respectively, with 10 bases between them. Per the germline V gene, CDR1 is SGDLS and CDR2 is YYNGEE. This CDR3 spans 14 amino acids. The CDR3 bases are TGTGCCAGCAGCGTAGATTGGACGGGCTACGAGCAGTACTTC. Encoded protein: CASSVDWTGYEQYF.

The CDR3 DNA follows: TGTGCCAGTAGTATGCACCCAACTAATGAAAAACTGTTTTTT. Residues: CASSMHPTNEKLFF. The chain joins TRBV19 to TRBJ1-4; no definite D call. V was shortened by 3 bases and J by 0 bases, with 5 bases between the two germline ends. The CDR3 loop spans 14 amino acids. The germline CDR1 and CDR2 sequences are LNHDA and SQIVND (reference sequence). The whole variable domain, remainder taken from reference TRBV19 and TRBJ1-4, is DGGITQSPKYLFRKEGQNVTLSCEQNLNHDAMYWYRQDPGQGLRLIYYSQIVNDFQKGDIAEGYSVSREKKESFPLTVTSAQKNPTAFYLCASSMHPTNEKLFFGSGTQLSVL.

This sequence joins TRBV2 and TRBJ1-5; D gene uncertain. This CDR3 is built from 15 residues. V was trimmed by 5 bases and J by 2 bases, leaving 13 bases between them. Germline V lookup: CDR1 SNHLY, CDR2 FYNNEI. The CDR3 coding sequence is TGTGCCAGCAGTCTCCCACACAGTGGCAATCAGCCCCAGCATTTT. Translating it yields CASSLPHSGNQPQHF. Combining the CDR3 with reference TRBV2 and TRBJ1-5 gives the whole variable domain EPEVTQTPSHQVTQMGQEVILRCVPISNHLYFYWYRQILGQKVEFLVSFYNNEISEKSEIFDDQFSVERPDGSNFTLKIRSTKLEDSAMYFCASSLPHSGNQPQHFGDGTRLSIL.

V and J are TRBV30 and TRBJ2-7; the D gene is possibly TRBD1 (7 bases). The CDR3 spans 12 residues. Trimming cost V 3 bases and J 4 bases, with 10 bases left between them. Germline CDR1 is GTSNPN and CDR2 is SVGIG (reference sequence). CDR3 in amino acids: CAWSRGTYEQYF. CDR3 DNA sequence: TGTGCCTGGAGCAGGGGGACTTACGAGCAGTACTTC.

The V call is TRBV30, the J call TRBJ1-2; 7 bases are a match to TRBD1. Germline CDR1 GTSNPN, CDR2 SVGIG (reference sequence). CDR3 length equals 16 residues. Unmatched junction bases numbered 9, after V lost 0 bases and J lost 2 bases. CDR3 region: CAWSVTRTGDNYGYTF. The CDR3, as DNA: TGTGCCTGGAGTGTTACAAGGACAGGCGACAACTATGGCTACACCTTC.

CDR3 sequence (DNA): TGCAGCGTTACTATCCAGGGGGAGGGCGAGCAGTACTTC. Translation gives CSVTIQGEGEQYF. V usage is TRBV29-1 and J usage is TRBJ2-7; D possibly matches TRBD1 or TRBD2 (7 bases each). From germline, CDR1 is SQVTM and CDR2 ANQGSEA. CDR3 length equals 13 residues. V lost 5 bases to trimming and J lost 6 bases, with 17 bases between them.

This clone was seen a single time. The genes are TRBV7-9 and TRBJ1-2; tentative D call: TRBD1 (5 bases). This CDR3 region has 15 residues. Per the germline V gene, CDR1 is SEHNR and CDR2 is FQNEAQ (reference sequence). Trimming cost V 5 bases and J 4 bases, with 17 bases left between them. The CDR3: CASSPLDSWIYGYTF. For the CDR3, the DNA is TGTGCCAGCAGCCCTCTTGACAGTTGGATCTATGGCTACACCTTC.

The chain couples TRBV7-9 to TRBJ2-7; D is possibly TRBD1 (7 bases). Looked up from germline, CDR1 is SEHNR and CDR2 is FQNEAQ (reference sequence). This CDR3 has 15 amino acids. V was shortened by 3 bases and J by 3 bases, with 15 bases between the two germline ends. CDR3 loop: CASSFAQGTFYEQYF. The CDR3 DNA follows: TGTGCCAGCAGCTTTGCACAGGGGACTTTCTACGAGCAGTACTTC.

This sequence joins TRBV5-1 and TRBJ2-5; D gene ambiguous. The CDR3 loop spans 14 amino acids. Deletions cut 4 bases from V and 2 bases from J, with 12 bases between. CDR1 is SGHRS, CDR2 YFSETQ, per germline. CDR3 region: CASSPGVTQETQYF. The CDR3, as DNA: TGCGCCAGCAGCCCGGGCGTGACTCAAGAGACCCAGTACTTC.

The chain carries TRBV13 and TRBJ2-3, with TRBD2 matching over 11 bases. J gave up 2 bases and V 4 bases, and 5 bases lay outside the gene matches. The CDR3 has 16 residues. Per the germline V gene, CDR1 is PRHDT and CDR2 is FYEKMQ (reference sequence). This CDR3 reads CASSSETSGDTDTQYF. The CDR3 DNA reads TGTGCCAGCAGCTCCGAGACTAGCGGGGACACAGATACGCAGTATTTT.

The rearrangement uses TRBV28 and TRBJ1-4; 8 positions agree with TRBD1. Germline V lookup: CDR1 MDHEN, CDR2 SYDVKM. The V and J ends lost 5 bases and 12 bases, in that order; junction bases with no gene match: 5. This CDR3 is built from 12 residues. The CDR3: CASSLDRGELFF. As DNA, the CDR3 is TGTGCCAGCAGTCTAGACAGGGGAGAACTGTTTTTT.

The CDR3 region is CASSSTLQGFSGNTIYF. In nucleotides, the CDR3 is TGTGCCAGCAGCTCTACCCTACAGGGGTTCTCTGGAAACACCATATATTTT. The chain carries TRBV7-9 and TRBJ1-3; 7 nucleotides align to TRBD1. This CDR3 has 17 amino acids. Germline-derived CDR1 and CDR2 are SEHNR and FQNEAQ (reference sequence). V trimming: 4 bases; J trimming: 0 bases; junction bases outside the gene matches: 9.

The genes are TRBV28 and TRBJ1-3, with 7 bases identical to TRBD1. V lost 3 bases and J lost 0; bases outside the gene matches: 11. The CDR3 length is 18 residues. CDR1 MDHEN and CDR2 SYDVKM come from the germline V gene. DNA of the CDR3: TGTGCCAGCAGTTTTCGCCTGGGACAGAGTAGCTCTGGAAACACCATATATTTT. It codes for CASSFRLGQSSSGNTIYF.

The chain joins TRBV19 to TRBJ1-2; D is ambiguous. The germline CDR1 and CDR2 sequences are LNHDA and SQIVND (reference sequence). The CDR3 has 13 amino acids. Trimming left V 7 bases short and J 2 bases short, with 11 bases between. The CDR3 DNA reads as TGTGCCAGTATATCAGGCTCCAACTATGGCTACACCTTC. Translated: CASISGSNYGYTF. Full variable domain (missing parts from reference TRBV19 and TRBJ1-2): DGGITQSPKYLFRKEGQNVTLSCEQNLNHDAMYWYRQDPGQGLRLIYYSQIVNDFQKGDIAEGYSVSREKKESFPLTVTSAQKNPTAFYLCASISGSNYGYTFGSGTRLTVV.

This chain connects TRBV28 to TRBJ2-7; D call uncertain. Trimming left V 2 bases short and J 1 base short, with 6 bases between. Germline V gene data show CDR1 as MDHEN and CDR2 as SYDVKM. This CDR3 region has 13 residues. Written as DNA, the CDR3 is TGTGCCAGCAGTTTAGTGGGTTCCTACGAGCAGTACTTC. Protein sequence: CASSLVGSYEQYF.

The chain is built from TRBV30 and TRBJ1-1; TRBD1 aligns across 8 bases. Losses at the gene ends were 0 bases for V and 4 bases for J; bases not matched to a gene: 4. Germline values: CDR1 GTSNPN, CDR2 SVGIG (reference sequence). CDR3 length equals 14 residues. In DNA form, the CDR3 reads TGTGCCTGGAGTGTACGGCAGGGGGCCACTGAAGCTTTCTTT. Translating gives CAWSVRQGATEAFF.

The chain joins TRBV9 to TRBJ2-7, with a possible D match to TRBD2 (6 bases). Germline values: CDR1 SGDLS, CDR2 YYNGEE. The V and J ends lost 0 bases and 4 bases respectively, with 14 bases between them. CDR3 length equals 15 residues. CDR3 in amino acids: CASSVGGRGPYEQYF. The DNA of the CDR3 is TGTGCCAGCAGCGTAGGAGGGCGGGGACCTTACGAGCAGTACTTC. The whole variable domain, remainder taken from reference TRBV9 and TRBJ2-7, is DSGVTQTPKHLITATGQRVTLRCSPRSGDLSVYWYQQSLDQGLQFLIQYYNGEERAKGNILERFSAQQFPDLHSELNLSSLELGDSALYFCASSVGGRGPYEQYFGPGTRLTVT.

V usage is TRBV6-5 and J usage is TRBJ2-2, with D possibly matching TRBD1 (5 bases). V was trimmed by 5 bases and J by 6 bases, leaving 13 bases between them. CDR3 length: 14 amino acids. Germline lookup yields CDR1 MNHEY and CDR2 SVGAGI. The CDR3: CASSLQGMPGELFF. The CDR3 DNA reads as TGTGCCAGCAGTCTCCAGGGTATGCCCGGGGAGCTGTTTTTT.

The CDR3 sequence: CASTTASGSYEQYF. The CDR3 DNA reads as TGCGCCAGCACGACGGCTAGCGGGTCCTACGAGCAGTACTTC. The V and J genes are TRBV5-1 and TRBJ2-7, with 8 bases identical to TRBD2. Losses at the gene ends were 6 bases for V and 1 base for J; bases not matched to a gene: 6. Germline V gives CDR1 SGHRS, CDR2 YFSETQ. This CDR3 has 14 amino acids.

This chain connects TRBV27 to TRBJ1-1, with D unresolved. The CDR3 is 13 residues long. With 6 bases removed from V and 5 bases from J, the gap between germline ends came to 13 bases. CDR1 and CDR2 from the germline V gene are MNHEY and SMNVEV (reference sequence). CDR3 sequence reads: CASSPGEQTEAFF. The CDR3, as DNA: TGTGCCAGCAGCCCCGGGGAACAAACTGAAGCTTTCTTT.

The chain carries TRBV9 and TRBJ2-1; 8 positions agree with TRBD1. The CDR3 runs to 16 residues. V was clipped by 3 bases and J by 7 bases; unmatched bases: 12. Germline-derived CDR1 and CDR2 are SGDLS and YYNGEE. CDR3 protein: CASSAGGQGRANEQFF. CDR3 DNA sequence: TGTGCCAGCAGCGCCGGCGGACAGGGAAGAGCGAATGAGCAGTTCTTC. The full variable domain, with the rest looked up from reference TRBV9 and TRBJ2-1, is DSGVTQTPKHLITATGQRVTLRCSPRSGDLSVYWYQQSLDQGLQFLIQYYNGEERAKGNILERFSAQQFPDLHSELNLSSLELGDSALYFCASSAGGQGRANEQFFGPGTRLTVL.